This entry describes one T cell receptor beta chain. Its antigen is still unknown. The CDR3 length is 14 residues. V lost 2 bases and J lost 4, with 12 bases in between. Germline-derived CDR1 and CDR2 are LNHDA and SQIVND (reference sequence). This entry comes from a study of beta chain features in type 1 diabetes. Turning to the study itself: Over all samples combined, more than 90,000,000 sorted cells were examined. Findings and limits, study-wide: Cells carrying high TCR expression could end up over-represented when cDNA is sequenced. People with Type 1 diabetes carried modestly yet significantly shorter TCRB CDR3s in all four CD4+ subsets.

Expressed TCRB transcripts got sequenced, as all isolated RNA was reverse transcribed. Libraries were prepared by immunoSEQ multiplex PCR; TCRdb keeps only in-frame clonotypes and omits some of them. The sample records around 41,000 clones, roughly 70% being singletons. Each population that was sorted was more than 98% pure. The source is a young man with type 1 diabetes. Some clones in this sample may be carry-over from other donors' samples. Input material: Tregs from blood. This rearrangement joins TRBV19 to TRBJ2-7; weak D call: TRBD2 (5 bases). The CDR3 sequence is CASSIIPGLYEQYF. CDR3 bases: TGTGCCAGTAGTATAATCCCAGGACTGTACGAGCAGTACTTC.